This TCR beta chain is from a study of beta chain features in type 1 diabetes. Study-level results: All four CD4+ subsets from Type 1 diabetes patients carried moderately but significantly shorter TCRB CDR3s.

This clone was detected a few times. Its antigen is still unknown. Of the isolated RNA, all was reverse transcribed, and so the sequenced material was expressed TCRB transcripts. Sequenced by immunoSEQ multiplex PCR; TCRdb stores in-frame clones only, minus some. The sample lists some 700,000 clones, around an eighth occurring once. V lost 5 bases and J 4 bases, leaving 14 bases between the germline ends. The germline V gene has CDR1 SGHAT and CDR2 FQNNGV. The CDR3 length is 14 residues. The clonotype originates from a man between 18 and 29 years old with type 1 diabetes. V gene TRBV11-2 combines with J gene TRBJ1-2; no clear D. The sequencing input was naive CD4+ T cells from blood. The CDR3 protein is CASSPAAGFYGYTF. In DNA form, the CDR3 reads TGTGCCAGCAGCCCAGCAGCAGGCTTCTATGGCTACACCTTC.